Included here is one T cell receptor (beta chain) sequence, with context. The record originates from a study of shared clonotypes between healthy human individuals. Measured with immunoSEQ multiplex PCR; TCRdb has only the in-frame clones, and not every one. The sample lists 2,500,000 or so clones; approximately 94% were seen once. The germline V and J ends were trimmed by 5 bases and 5 bases, with 12 bases remaining between them. CDR1 is MNHEY and CDR2 is SVGAGI in the germline V gene. CDR3 length equals 13 residues. Material for sequencing was naive CD4+ T cells sorted from blood. The subset was: CD45RA+ positively selected. The chain recombines TRBV6-5 with TRBJ2-5, with D possibly TRBD1 on 5 matching bases. The sequence was obtained from a man aged 18-30 years in good health. CDR3 in DNA: TGTGCCAGCAGTCGACAGTCTCCCGAGACCCAGTACTTC. As protein: CASSRQSPETQYF.